The next 11 T cell receptor beta chains were all read from a single sample in a study of blood T cell repertoires in COVID-19. Measured with immunoSEQ multiplex PCR; TCRdb has only the in-frame clones, and not every one. The table records approximately 140,000 clones, 70% to 90% of them present only once. The sample taken for sequencing was peripheral blood. The receptors were gathered from a woman aged 55-75 years with COVID-19, enrolled during active disease.

The rearrangement joins TRBV4-3 to TRBJ1-1; D is perhaps TRBD1 (5 bases). Trimming removed 0 bases from V and 8 bases from J, with 13 bases in between. The CDR3 runs to 14 residues. CDR1 is LGHNA and CDR2 is YSLEER in the germline V gene. CDR3 protein: CASSQEGRGDEAFF. The CDR3 DNA reads as TGCGCCAGCAGCCAAGAGGGGCGGGGGGACGAAGCTTTCTTT.

The chain carries TRBV19 and TRBJ2-3, with D tentatively TRBD1 (6 bases). Germline-derived CDR1 and CDR2 are LNHDA and SQIVND (reference sequence). The CDR3 is 17 amino acids. Trimming stripped 0 bases from V and 2 bases from J, with 15 bases between. The CDR3 is CASSIDRVGGDTDTQYF. The CDR3 nucleotides are TGTGCCAGTAGTATAGACAGGGTTGGGGGCGACACAGATACGCAGTATTTT.

The chain's CDR3 is CASSTGLARKETQYF. The CDR3 DNA is TGTGCCAGTAGTACTGGACTAGCGCGGAAAGAGACCCAGTACTTC. This chain connects TRBV19 to TRBJ2-5, with TRBD2 matching 9 bases. The CDR3 is 15 amino acids. The V gene end was trimmed by 4 bases and the J gene end by 3 bases; junction bases not matched to a gene: 6. The germline CDR1 and CDR2 sequences are LNHDA and SQIVND (reference sequence).

V is TRBV9 and J is TRBJ1-6; the D gene is possibly TRBD1 (5 bases). Per germline, CDR1 SGDLS and CDR2 YYNGEE. This CDR3 has 15 amino acids. The V end lost 4 bases, the J end lost 10 bases, and 18 bases lay between the germline ends. This CDR3 reads CASSPPWTIDSPLHF. The CDR3 DNA reads as TGTGCCAGCAGCCCACCGTGGACAATCGACTCACCCCTCCACTTT.

This chain uses TRBV18 with TRBJ1-5; 9 bases match TRBD1. Trimming cost V 3 bases and J 6 bases; bases outside gene matches: 3. Germline V gene sequence: CDR1 KGHSH, CDR2 LQKENI. The CDR3 totals 14 residues. CDR3: CASSPGTGSQPQHF. Written as DNA, the CDR3 is TGTGCCAGCTCACCGGGGACAGGGAGTCAGCCCCAGCATTTT.

The chain links TRBV4-3 to TRBJ2-7, with TRBD1 matching 8 bases. Germline assignment: CDR1 LGHNA and CDR2 YSLEER. The CDR3 covers 16 residues. The V segment lost 0 bases and the J segment 6 bases; nucleotides outside the gene matches: 10. The CDR3 region has the DNA TGCGCCAGCAGCCAAGAACGGTCGGCAGGGGGCGTCGAGCAGTACTTC. Its translation: CASSQERSAGGVEQYF.

This rearrangement joins TRBV9 to TRBJ2-1; 7 bases line up with TRBD2. CDR1 is SGDLS, CDR2 YYNGEE, per germline. This CDR3 is built from 15 residues. The junction had 12 bases not matched to a gene; V was cut back by 2 bases and J by 10 bases. The CDR3 spells CASSVGLGGKREQFF. The CDR3 DNA reads as TGTGCCAGCAGCGTTGGCTTGGGGGGGAAAAGGGAGCAGTTCTTC.

The CDR3 region is CASSPTGGDAGELFF. In nucleotides, the CDR3 is TGTGCCAGCAGCCCCACAGGGGGGGATGCCGGGGAGCTGTTTTTT. The V and J genes are TRBV7-6 and TRBJ2-2, with a possible D match to TRBD1 (8 bases). The CDR3 covers 15 residues. Germline values: CDR1 SGHVS, CDR2 FNYEAQ. Trimming shortened V by 5 bases and J by 6 bases, and 16 bases separated the two germline ends. Full variable domain (missing parts from reference TRBV7-6 and TRBJ2-2): GAGVSQSPRYKVTKRGQDVALRCDPISGHVSLYWYRQALGQGPEFLTYFNYEAQQDKSGLPNDRFSAERPEGSISTLTIQRTEQRDSAMYRCASSPTGGDAGELFFGEGSRLTVL.

This clone was observed once. The rearrangement uses TRBV11-1 and TRBJ2-7; TRBD1 aligns across 7 bases. Germline trimming cut 3 bases from V and 3 bases from J; bases unmatched to any gene: 8. The CDR3 consists of 15 residues. The germline V gene has CDR1 SGHAT and CDR2 FQDESV (reference sequence). CDR3 coding DNA: TGTGCCAGCAGCTTGCCCGGGACAGAATTCTACGAGCAGTACTTC. It codes for CASSLPGTEFYEQYF.

About this clone itself: Other DNA sequences within the sample encode an identical CDR3. This chain links TRBV5-4 with TRBJ2-3, with no clear D. The CDR3 has 11 residues. Trimming shortened V by 1 base and J by 6 bases, and 3 bases separated the two germline ends. Per the germline V gene, CDR1 is SGHNT and CDR2 is YYREEE (reference sequence). This CDR3 reads CASSLRDTQYF. The CDR3 bases are TGTGCCAGCAGCTTGCGGGATACGCAGTATTTT.

J is TRBJ1-5 and V is TRBV5-1; D possibly corresponds to TRBD1 (6 bases). This CDR3 region has 16 residues. Trimming shortened V by 4 bases and J by 3 bases, and 17 bases separated the two germline ends. Germline lookup yields CDR1 SGHRS and CDR2 YFSETQ. The CDR3 bases are TGCGCCAGCAGCCAAGCCCCCAGGGGAAACAATCAGCCCCAGCATTTT. Translated: CASSQAPRGNNQPQHF.